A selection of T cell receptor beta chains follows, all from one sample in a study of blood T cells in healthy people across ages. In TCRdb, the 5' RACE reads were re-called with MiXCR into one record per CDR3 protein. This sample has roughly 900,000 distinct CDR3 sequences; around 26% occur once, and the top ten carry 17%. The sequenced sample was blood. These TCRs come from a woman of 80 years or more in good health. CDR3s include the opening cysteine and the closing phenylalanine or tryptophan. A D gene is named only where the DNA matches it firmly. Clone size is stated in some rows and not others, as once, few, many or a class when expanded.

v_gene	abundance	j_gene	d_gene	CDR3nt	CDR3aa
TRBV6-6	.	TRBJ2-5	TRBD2	TGTACCAGCAGTTACGAGGGGACTAGCCAAGAGACCCAGTACTTC	CTSSYEGTSQETQYF
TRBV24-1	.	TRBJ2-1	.	TGTGCCACCAGTGGGACGGGGGGCCGAGATGAGCAGTTCTTC	CATSGTGGRDEQFF
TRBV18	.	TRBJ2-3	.	TGTGCCAGCTCACCACCGACTTGGCTAGGCTCAGATACGCAGTATTTT	CASSPPTWLGSDTQYF
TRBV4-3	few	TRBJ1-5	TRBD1	TGCGCCAGCAGCCTAACCCGACAGGGGGATCAGCCCCAGCATTTT	CASSLTRQGDQPQHF
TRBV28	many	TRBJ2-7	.	TGTGCCAGCAGTCCCTTGGGGGGCCCTATAGACGAGCAGTACTTC	CASSPLGGPIDEQYF
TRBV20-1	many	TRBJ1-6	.	TGCAGTGCTAGGGATAAAGGACTGTATAATTCACCCCTCCACTTT	CSARDKGLYNSPLHF
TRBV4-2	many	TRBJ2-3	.	TGTGCCAGCAGCCAAGAAGCCGACAGCACAGATACGCAGTATTTT	CASSQEADSTDTQYF
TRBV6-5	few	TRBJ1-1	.	TGTGCCAGCAGTTATTTTGGACAGAGGGCTTTCTTT	CASSYFGQRAFF
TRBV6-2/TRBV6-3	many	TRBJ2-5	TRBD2	TGTGCCAGCAGGGTTGGACTAGCGGGGGCCATATCCCAAGAGACCCAGTACTTC	CASRVGLAGAISQETQYF
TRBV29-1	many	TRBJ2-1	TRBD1	TGCAGCGTTGCGATGGGAGGGACAGGGGAGTTCTTC	CSVAMGGTGEFF
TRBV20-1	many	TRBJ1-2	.	TGCAGTGCTAGAGATGACTTGGGGTATGGCTACACCTTC	CSARDDLGYGYTF
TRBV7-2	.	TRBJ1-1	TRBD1	TGTGCCAGCAGCTCGGGGGACAGTCCCATGAACACTGAAGCTTTCTTT	CASSSGDSPMNTEAFF
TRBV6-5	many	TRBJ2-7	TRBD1	TGTGCCAGCAGGTTCCTTTCGACAGGGCCTAAGGGCTACGAGCAGTACTTC	CASRFLSTGPKGYEQYF
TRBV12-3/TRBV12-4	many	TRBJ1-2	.	TGTGCCAGCAGTTTATCAAGCGGTGGGGGCAGCTATGGCTACACCTTC	CASSLSSGGGSYGYTF
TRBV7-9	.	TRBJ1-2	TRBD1	TGTGCCAGCAGTTTCCACACCGCCACAGGGGCTGGCTACACCTTC	CASSFHTATGAGYTF
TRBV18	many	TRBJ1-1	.	TGTGCCAGCTCACCACTGATCAGGGGCAAGGACACTGAAGCTTTCTTT	CASSPLIRGKDTEAFF
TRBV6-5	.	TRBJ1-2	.	TGTGCCAGCAGCCCGGACCAGACAGATAACTATGGCTGCACCTTC	CASSPDQTDNYGCTF
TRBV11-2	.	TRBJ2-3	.	TGTGCCAACAGAATCACAGATACGCAGTATTTT	CANRITDTQYF
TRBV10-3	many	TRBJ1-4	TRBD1	TGTGCCATCAGAGGACAGGTGGGAGAAAAACTGTTTTTT	CAIRGQVGEKLFF
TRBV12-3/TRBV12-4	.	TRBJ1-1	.	TGTGCCAGCAGTGCCCCCCTAGGTGAAGCTTTCTTT	CASSAPLGEAFF
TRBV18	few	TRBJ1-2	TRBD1	TGTGCCAGCTCACCGCTACAGGGGGCGGAGTATGGCTACACCTTC	CASSPLQGAEYGYTF
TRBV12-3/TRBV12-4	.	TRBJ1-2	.	TGTGCCAGCAGTTTGGGGGTGAGGGGCTACACCTTC	CASSLGVRGYTF
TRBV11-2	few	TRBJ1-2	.	TGTGCCAGCAGCTTAGATCAACACAAGGGGGATGGCTACACCTTC	CASSLDQHKGDGYTF
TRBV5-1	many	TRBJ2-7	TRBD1	TGCGCCAGCAGCCTTGGGCAGGGGGCTGTCTACGAGCAGTACTTC	CASSLGQGAVYEQYF
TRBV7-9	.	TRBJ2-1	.	TGTGCCAGCAGCTCCTCGGTGGTCTACAATGAGCAGTTCTTC	CASSSSVVYNEQFF
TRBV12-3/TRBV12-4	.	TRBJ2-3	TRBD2	TGTGCTAACAGTCATCGGGAGGGACCAGATACGCAGTATTTT	CANSHREGPDTQYF
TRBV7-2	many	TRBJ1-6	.	TGTGCCAGCAGCTTAGAAGGGATCGTCAATTCACCCCTCCACTTT	CASSLEGIVNSPLHF
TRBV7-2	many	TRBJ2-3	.	TGTGCCAGCAGCTTAGTGCAGGACACCCCTGGGTATTTT	CASSLVQDTPGYF
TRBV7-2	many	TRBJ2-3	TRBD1	TGTGCCAGCAGCCGAAACAGGGGGCTGACAGATACGCAGTATTTT	CASSRNRGLTDTQYF
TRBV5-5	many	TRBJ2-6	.	TGTGCCAGCAGCTTGAGGGAGGCGATCTCTGGGGCCAACGTCCTGACTTTC	CASSLREAISGANVLTF
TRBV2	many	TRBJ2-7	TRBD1	TGTGCCAGCAGTGAAGCTACAGAGCTGGGACAGGTTGGACCCTACGAGCAGTACTTC	CASSEATELGQVGPYEQYF
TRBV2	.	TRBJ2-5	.	TGTGCCAGCAGTGGTAGATGGCGGGCGGAGACCCAGTACTTC	CASSGRWRAETQYF
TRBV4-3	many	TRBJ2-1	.	TGCGCCAGCAGCCAAGTTGGGCGGGGAATCTACAATGAGCAGTTCTTC	CASSQVGRGIYNEQFF
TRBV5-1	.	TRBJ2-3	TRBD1	TGCGCCAGCAGCTTGGATGGAGCCAGGGGGAGCGATACGCAGTATTTT	CASSLDGARGSDTQYF
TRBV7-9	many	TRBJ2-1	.	TGTGCCAGCAGCCCCCAGGGCGTCTATATCTACAATGAGCAGTTCTTC	CASSPQGVYIYNEQFF
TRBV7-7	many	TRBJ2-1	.	TGTGCTAGCAGCGTAGTGCCCGACAGCGAGCAGTTCTTC	CASSVVPDSEQFF